The text below deals with one TCR beta chain. CDR3 length: 15 residues. The germline CDR1 and CDR2 sequences are SGDLS and YYNGEE. Trimming left V 0 bases short and J 7 bases short, with 14 bases between. This entry comes from a study of shared clonotypes between healthy human individuals. Whole-study context: The people who gave samples were a couple of women and three men aged 18 to 49.

Produced via immunoSEQ multiplex PCR; TCRdb's table is partial and in-frame only. The profile shows about 100,000 clones, almost 70% of them singletons. This receptor was taken from a young man in good health. Sequencing used memory CD8+ T cells sorted from blood. Subset indicated: CD45RO+ cells pooled with CCR7-negative TemRA cells. This rearrangement joins TRBV9 to TRBJ2-1; TRBD1 or TRBD2 may be the D gene (6 bases each). The DNA of the CDR3 is TGTGCCAGCAGCGTAGAAGGGGGGCTTATGAATGAGCAGTTCTTC. It is translated as CASSVEGGLMNEQFF.